A selection of T cell receptor beta chains follows, all from one sample in a study of siplizumab effects on memory and regulatory T cells. Method: immunoSEQ multiplex PCR; TCRdb's copy keeps in-frame clones and lacks some. The table has 100,000 to 120,000 clones, 92% seen once. Specimen: CD4+ T cells sorted from blood. These receptor sequences come from a human donor in good health. CDR3s include the opening cysteine and the closing phenylalanine or tryptophan. D genes are given only for firm matches. The listing skips clone size in some rows; elsewhere it reads once, few, many or a size class.

j_call: TRBJ2-3
clone_size: NA
d_call: NA
v_call: TRBV5-1
cdr3_length: 17
cdr3_aa: CASSSGPIQRNTDTQYF
cdr3_nt: TGCGCCAGCAGCTCGGGACCGATCCAAAGAAACACAGATACGCAGTATTTT

j_call: TRBJ1-5
clone_size: once
d_call: NA
v_call: TRBV7-2
cdr3_length: 18
cdr3_aa: CASSLTGFAPRGNQPQHF
cdr3_nt: TGTGCCAGCAGCCTTACAGGGTTCGCGCCTAGGGGCAATCAGCCCCAGCATTTT

j_call: TRBJ2-7
clone_size: NA
d_call: NA
v_call: TRBV28
cdr3_length: 15
cdr3_aa: CASSTGGLEDYEQYF
cdr3_nt: TGTGCCAGCAGCACCGGGGGCCTCGAGGATTACGAGCAGTACTTC

j_call: TRBJ2-7
clone_size: NA
d_call: TRBD1
v_call: TRBV4-2
cdr3_length: 16
cdr3_aa: CASSRAPGQGTYEQYF
cdr3_nt: TGTGCCAGCAGCCGAGCCCCGGGACAGGGGACTTACGAGCAGTACTTC

j_call: TRBJ1-1
clone_size: NA
d_call: NA
v_call: TRBV18
cdr3_length: 13
cdr3_aa: CASSPPHLTEAFF
cdr3_nt: TGTGCCAGCTCACCACCGCACTTAACTGAAGCTTTCTTT

j_call: TRBJ2-3
clone_size: NA
d_call: NA
v_call: TRBV7-2
cdr3_length: 16
cdr3_aa: CASSYRTGGKTDTQYF
cdr3_nt: TGTGCCAGCAGCTACCGGACTGGAGGAAAGACAGATACGCAGTATTTT

j_call: TRBJ2-1
clone_size: NA
d_call: NA
v_call: TRBV9
cdr3_length: 13
cdr3_aa: CASSAAPGTEQFF
cdr3_nt: TGTGCCAGCAGCGCAGCGCCGGGGACAGAGCAGTTCTTC

j_call: TRBJ2-7
clone_size: NA
d_call: NA
v_call: TRBV18
cdr3_length: 13
cdr3_aa: CASSPPGLSEQYF
cdr3_nt: TGTGCCAGCTCACCACCCGGGTTGAGCGAGCAGTACTTC

j_call: TRBJ2-1
clone_size: once
d_call: TRBD1
v_call: TRBV5-1
cdr3_length: 16
cdr3_aa: CASSTSPGQGWNEQFF
cdr3_nt: TGCGCCAGCAGCACCTCCCCGGGACAGGGCTGGAATGAGCAGTTCTTC

j_call: TRBJ2-2
clone_size: NA
d_call: TRBD1
v_call: TRBV6-1
cdr3_length: 15
cdr3_aa: CASWPGTANTGELFF
cdr3_nt: TGTGCCAGCTGGCCCGGGACAGCTAACACCGGGGAGCTGTTTTTT

j_call: TRBJ2-7
clone_size: NA
d_call: NA
v_call: TRBV18
cdr3_length: 12
cdr3_aa: CASSPSSHEQYF
cdr3_nt: TGTGCCAGCTCACCAAGTTCCCACGAGCAGTACTTC

j_call: TRBJ1-1
clone_size: NA
d_call: NA
v_call: TRBV4-1
cdr3_length: 14
cdr3_aa: CASRGWLRGTEAFF
cdr3_nt: TGCGCCAGCCGGGGATGGTTGAGGGGGACTGAAGCTTTCTTT

j_call: TRBJ1-5
clone_size: NA
d_call: TRBD1
v_call: TRBV7-8
cdr3_length: 16
cdr3_aa: CASSFRSTGYGQPQHF
cdr3_nt: TGTGCCAGCAGCTTCCGGTCGACAGGGTACGGTCAGCCCCAGCATTTT

j_call: TRBJ1-4
clone_size: NA
d_call: NA
v_call: TRBV7-8
cdr3_length: 15
cdr3_aa: CASSLTAATNEKLFF
cdr3_nt: TGTGCCAGCAGCTTAACGGCTGCAACTAATGAAAAACTGTTTTTT

j_call: TRBJ1-2
clone_size: NA
d_call: NA
v_call: TRBV4-1
cdr3_length: 14
cdr3_aa: CASSQVIGGGGYTF
cdr3_nt: TGCGCCAGCAGCCAAGTGATCGGGGGCGGCGGCTACACCTTC

j_call: TRBJ2-2
clone_size: NA
d_call: NA
v_call: TRBV6-6
cdr3_length: 13
cdr3_aa: CASREQGTGELFF
cdr3_nt: TGTGCCAGCAGAGAACAGGGCACCGGGGAGCTGTTTTTT

j_call: TRBJ1-1
clone_size: NA
d_call: TRBD1
v_call: TRBV7-9
cdr3_length: 16
cdr3_aa: CASSPGQGLLNTEAFF
cdr3_nt: TGTGCCAGCAGCCCGGGACAGGGCCTATTGAACACTGAAGCTTTCTTT

j_call: TRBJ1-1
clone_size: few
d_call: NA
v_call: TRBV5-1
cdr3_length: 13
cdr3_aa: CASSLMVNTEAFF
cdr3_nt: TGCGCCAGCAGCTTGATGGTGAACACTGAAGCTTTCTTT

j_call: TRBJ2-7
clone_size: once
d_call: NA
v_call: TRBV7-2
cdr3_length: 17
cdr3_aa: CASSLVGPRTSSYEQYF
cdr3_nt: TGTGCCAGCAGCTTAGTAGGTCCCCGGACTTCCTCCTACGAGCAGTACTTC

j_call: TRBJ1-2
clone_size: NA
d_call: TRBD1
v_call: TRBV5-8
cdr3_length: 14
cdr3_aa: CASRDRVGFYGYTF
cdr3_nt: TGTGCCAGCCGGGACAGGGTAGGGTTCTATGGCTACACCTTC

j_call: TRBJ1-1
clone_size: NA
d_call: NA
v_call: TRBV6-5
cdr3_length: 13
cdr3_aa: CASSELANTEAFF
cdr3_nt: TGTGCCAGCAGTGAATTGGCGAACACTGAAGCTTTCTTT

j_call: TRBJ2-3
clone_size: NA
d_call: NA
v_call: TRBV14
cdr3_length: 16
cdr3_aa: CASSQVFTRSTDTQYF
cdr3_nt: TGTGCCAGCAGCCAAGTATTTACCAGAAGCACAGATACGCAGTATTTT

j_call: TRBJ1-4
clone_size: NA
d_call: NA
v_call: TRBV6-1
cdr3_length: 13
cdr3_aa: CASRATQGEKLFF
cdr3_nt: TGTGCCAGCAGGGCGACACAGGGTGAAAAACTGTTTTTT

j_call: TRBJ2-3
clone_size: NA
d_call: NA
v_call: TRBV28
cdr3_length: 14
cdr3_aa: CASSSTWQGDTQYF
cdr3_nt: TGTGCCAGCAGTTCCACTTGGCAGGGCGATACGCAGTATTTT

j_call: TRBJ2-5
clone_size: NA
d_call: NA
v_call: TRBV5-6
cdr3_length: 14
cdr3_aa: CASSLDFRGETQYF
cdr3_nt: TGTGCCAGCAGCTTGGATTTCAGAGGAGAGACCCAGTACTTC

j_call: TRBJ1-3
clone_size: NA
d_call: NA
v_call: TRBV7-9
cdr3_length: 17
cdr3_aa: CASSVGGTGGTGNTIYF
cdr3_nt: TGTGCCAGCAGCGTTGGAGGGACGGGGGGAACTGGAAACACCATATATTTT

j_call: TRBJ1-1
clone_size: NA
d_call: NA
v_call: TRBV7-2
cdr3_length: 13
cdr3_aa: CASSFSPKDEAFF
cdr3_nt: TGTGCCAGCAGCTTCTCCCCAAAGGATGAAGCTTTCTTT

j_call: TRBJ2-5
clone_size: NA
d_call: NA
v_call: TRBV5-8
cdr3_length: 15
cdr3_aa: CASSFTRGGPETQYF
cdr3_nt: TGTGCCAGCAGTTTTACCCGAGGCGGCCCAGAGACCCAGTACTTC

j_call: TRBJ1-5
clone_size: NA
d_call: NA
v_call: TRBV18
cdr3_length: 17
cdr3_aa: CASSPRQGSTSNQPQHF
cdr3_nt: TGTGCCAGCTCACCACGGCAGGGGAGTACTAGCAATCAGCCCCAGCATTTT

j_call: TRBJ2-1
clone_size: NA
d_call: NA
v_call: TRBV11-3
cdr3_length: 17
cdr3_aa: CASSPGEGRIKNNEQFF
cdr3_nt: TGTGCCAGCAGCCCAGGGGAGGGGAGGATTAAGAACAATGAGCAGTTCTTC

j_call: TRBJ2-3
clone_size: NA
d_call: TRBD2
v_call: TRBV23-1
cdr3_length: 17
cdr3_aa: CASSQSRLATSTDTQYF
cdr3_nt: TGCGCCAGCAGTCAATCTCGACTAGCGACTAGCACAGATACGCAGTATTTT

j_call: TRBJ1-1
clone_size: NA
d_call: TRBD1
v_call: TRBV5-5
cdr3_length: 13
cdr3_aa: CASSLQGDTEAFF
cdr3_nt: TGTGCCAGCAGCCTACAGGGGGATACTGAAGCTTTCTTT

j_call: TRBJ1-1
clone_size: NA
d_call: NA
v_call: TRBV2
cdr3_length: 11
cdr3_aa: CASKVNTEAFF
cdr3_nt: TGTGCCAGCAAGGTGAACACTGAAGCTTTCTTT

j_call: TRBJ1-3
clone_size: NA
d_call: NA
v_call: TRBV6-6
cdr3_length: 12
cdr3_aa: CASSPGENTIYF
cdr3_nt: TGTGCCAGCAGTCCCGGGGAGAACACCATATATTTT

j_call: TRBJ1-2
clone_size: NA
d_call: NA
v_call: TRBV23-1
cdr3_length: 13
cdr3_aa: CASSQGRDYGYTF
cdr3_nt: TGCGCCAGCAGTCAGGGGCGGGACTATGGCTACACCTTC

j_call: TRBJ1-2
clone_size: NA
d_call: NA
v_call: TRBV4-2
cdr3_length: 13
cdr3_aa: CASSQETYQSYTF
cdr3_nt: TGTGCCAGCAGCCAAGAAACCTACCAGAGCTACACCTTC

j_call: TRBJ2-7
clone_size: NA
d_call: TRBD2
v_call: TRBV4-2
cdr3_length: 17
cdr3_aa: CASSSSPSGGRSYEQYF
cdr3_nt: TGTGCCAGCAGCTCCTCTCCTAGCGGGGGGAGATCCTACGAGCAGTACTTC

j_call: TRBJ2-1
clone_size: NA
d_call: TRBD2
v_call: TRBV10-3
cdr3_length: 18
cdr3_aa: CAISGGTSGKSSYNEQFF
cdr3_nt: TGTGCCATCAGTGGGGGGACTAGCGGGAAGAGCTCCTACAATGAGCAGTTCTTC

j_call: TRBJ2-2
clone_size: NA
d_call: NA
v_call: TRBV10-3
cdr3_length: 15
cdr3_aa: CAIKASGLNTGELFF
cdr3_nt: TGTGCCATCAAGGCGTCGGGATTGAACACCGGGGAGCTGTTTTTT

j_call: TRBJ1-2
clone_size: NA
d_call: NA
v_call: TRBV19
cdr3_length: 15
cdr3_aa: CASSTSGAANYGYTF
cdr3_nt: TGTGCCAGTAGTACCTCCGGGGCGGCTAACTATGGCTACACCTTC

j_call: TRBJ2-2
clone_size: NA
d_call: NA
v_call: TRBV4-1
cdr3_length: 16
cdr3_aa: CASSQESGWAAGELFF
cdr3_nt: TGCGCCAGCAGCCAAGAATCTGGGTGGGCGGCCGGGGAGCTGTTTTTT

j_call: TRBJ1-5
clone_size: NA
d_call: TRBD1
v_call: TRBV5-6
cdr3_length: 16
cdr3_aa: CASSYRDRDSNQPQHF
cdr3_nt: TGTGCCAGCAGCTATAGGGACAGGGATAGCAATCAGCCCCAGCATTTT

j_call: TRBJ2-7
clone_size: once
d_call: NA
v_call: TRBV7-9
cdr3_length: 13
cdr3_aa: CASSLDRAGEQYF
cdr3_nt: TGTGCCAGCAGCTTAGATCGGGCGGGCGAGCAGTACTTC

j_call: TRBJ1-5
clone_size: once
d_call: NA
v_call: TRBV2
cdr3_length: 15
cdr3_aa: CASKLSHFSNQPQHF
cdr3_nt: TGTGCCAGCAAGCTCAGTCACTTTAGCAATCAGCCCCAGCATTTT

j_call: TRBJ2-5
clone_size: NA
d_call: NA
v_call: TRBV14
cdr3_length: 14
cdr3_aa: CASSQVTSRETQYF
cdr3_nt: TGTGCCAGCAGCCAAGTTACTAGCAGAGAGACCCAGTACTTC

j_call: TRBJ1-3
clone_size: once
d_call: NA
v_call: TRBV5-1
cdr3_length: 13
cdr3_aa: CASSSDSFNTIYF
cdr3_nt: TGCGCCAGCAGCTCGGACAGTTTCAACACCATATATTTT

j_call: TRBJ2-1
clone_size: NA
d_call: TRBD2
v_call: TRBV5-4
cdr3_length: 15
cdr3_aa: CASRKGTSGRNEQFF
cdr3_nt: TGTGCCAGCAGAAAGGGGACTAGCGGGAGGAATGAGCAGTTCTTC

j_call: TRBJ1-6
clone_size: NA
d_call: NA
v_call: TRBV4-2
cdr3_length: 17
cdr3_aa: CASRGPGEGLYNSPLHF
cdr3_nt: TGTGCCAGCAGGGGACCAGGGGAGGGCCTTTATAATTCACCCCTCCACTTT

j_call: TRBJ2-3
clone_size: NA
d_call: TRBD2
v_call: TRBV9
cdr3_length: 14
cdr3_aa: CASASGLITDTQYF
cdr3_nt: TGTGCCAGCGCTAGCGGGCTCATTACAGATACGCAGTATTTT

j_call: TRBJ2-6
clone_size: NA
d_call: NA
v_call: TRBV5-4
cdr3_length: 17
cdr3_aa: CASSLEQTRSGANVLTF
cdr3_nt: TGTGCCAGCAGCTTGGAACAGACTCGCTCTGGGGCCAACGTCCTGACTTTC

j_call: TRBJ2-3
clone_size: NA
d_call: NA
v_call: TRBV11-2
cdr3_length: 15
cdr3_aa: CASSLVWTNTDTQYF
cdr3_nt: TGTGCCAGCAGCTTAGTCTGGACTAACACAGATACGCAGTATTTT

j_call: TRBJ2-2
clone_size: NA
d_call: NA
v_call: TRBV5-1
cdr3_length: 15
cdr3_aa: CASSPGTPNTGELFF
cdr3_nt: TGCGCCAGCAGCCCCGGGACACCGAACACCGGGGAGCTGTTTTTT

j_call: TRBJ2-4
clone_size: NA
d_call: NA
v_call: TRBV6-5
cdr3_length: 14
cdr3_aa: CASSGVPGRGIQYF
cdr3_nt: TGTGCCAGCAGTGGGGTCCCGGGGCGCGGCATTCAGTACTTC

j_call: TRBJ2-7
clone_size: NA
d_call: NA
v_call: TRBV18
cdr3_length: 14
cdr3_aa: CASSPSRSGYEQYF
cdr3_nt: TGTGCCAGCTCACCATCTCGGTCTGGGTACGAGCAGTACTTC

j_call: TRBJ2-1
clone_size: NA
d_call: NA
v_call: TRBV27
cdr3_length: 10
cdr3_aa: CASSYPEQFF
cdr3_nt: TGTGCCAGCAGCTACCCTGAGCAGTTCTTC

j_call: TRBJ2-2
clone_size: NA
d_call: NA
v_call: TRBV2
cdr3_length: 15
cdr3_aa: CASSGVGGPSGELFF
cdr3_nt: TGTGCCAGCAGTGGAGTGGGGGGGCCTAGCGGGGAGCTGTTTTTT

j_call: TRBJ2-1
clone_size: NA
d_call: NA
v_call: TRBV11-2
cdr3_length: 13
cdr3_aa: CASSFGTYNEQFF
cdr3_nt: TGTGCCAGCAGCTTCGGGACCTACAATGAGCAGTTCTTC

j_call: TRBJ1-6
clone_size: NA
d_call: NA
v_call: TRBV7-2
cdr3_length: 13
cdr3_aa: CASSSSSDSPLHF
cdr3_nt: TGTGCCAGCAGCTCAAGCAGTGACTCACCCCTCCACTTT

j_call: TRBJ2-7
clone_size: NA
d_call: TRBD1
v_call: TRBV7-9
cdr3_length: 16
cdr3_aa: CASSFPFRGLAPEQYF
cdr3_nt: TGTGCCAGCAGCTTCCCATTCAGGGGGCTCGCTCCCGAGCAGTACTTC

j_call: TRBJ2-1
clone_size: NA
d_call: NA
v_call: TRBV23-1
cdr3_length: 13
cdr3_aa: CAGAGSTNNEQFF
cdr3_nt: TGCGCCGGAGCGGGTTCAACTAACAATGAGCAGTTCTTC